This TCR beta chain came from a study of neurological immune-mediated disorders. This clonotype was seen at least ten times. Antigen specificity is unknown. Study results and limitations: No expanded-clone CDR3 amino acid sequence recurred across subjects, suggesting private TCR-beta repertoires. The multiple sclerosis repertoire cluster lacked an association with any feature, whether clinical or MRI.

This CDR3 has 15 residues. Germline V gene data show CDR1 as SGHTA and CDR2 as FQGNSA. V lost 5 bases and J lost 1; bases outside the gene matches: 6. 5'RACE employing 10-nucleotide random UMIs yielded the cDNA. TCRdb used MiXCR to reprocess the 5' RACE reads, holding one entry per CDR3 protein. The sample has 87,000 or so distinct CDR3 sequences; around 3.4% are singletons. Specimen: PBMCs. The chain joins TRBV7-2 to TRBJ2-3; 7 bases line up with TRBD1. The TCR comes from a woman aged 50 to 65 with multiple sclerosis. CDR3 nucleotides: TGTGCCAGCAGCCCATGGACAGGTGGCACAGATACGCAGTATTTT. Encoded protein: CASSPWTGGTDTQYF.